This TCR beta chain is drawn from a study of CD8 T cells in ankylosing spondylitis. Study results and limitations: In ankylosing spondylitis blood, a motif of roughly 8 highly homologous TCR beta variants appeared characteristic.

Germline lookup yields CDR1 SGHTA and CDR2 FQGNSA. There are 16 residues in the CDR3. Comment on this clonotype: No antigen is known for it. The germline gene is not matched at one end of the junction; a read error may be the cause.

TCRdb itself ran the 5' RACE reads through MiXCR, one entry per CDR3 protein. The sample carries roughly 440,000 distinct CDR3 sequences, 17% recorded once. This sequence originates from a male donor with ankylosing spondylitis. The V call is TRBV7-2, the J call TRBJ1-6; no clear D gene. The sample consisted of blood, either unsorted or a sorted T cell fraction (not recorded which). DNA for the CDR3: TGTTCCAGCAGCTTAGCCCCGGCCAGGAATAATTCACCCCTCCACTTT. Protein product: CSSSLAPARNNSPLHF.